This T cell receptor (beta chain) was sequenced in a study of T cells in Graves' hyperthyroidism and ophthalmopathy. Overall study context: Before any treatment, at initial diagnosis, peripheral blood was collected.

The germline CDR1 and CDR2 sequences are SGHTA and FQGNSA. Trimming pared 2 bases from V and 5 bases from J, leaving 9 bases between. The CDR3 is 13 amino acids. From RNA transcripts, TCR beta CDR3 regions were amplified. Using the HTBI primer set, a first-round RT-PCR was run on the TCR CDR3. Each CDR3 protein is one row after TCRdb ran MiXCR on the multiplex PCR reads. The table has about 610,000 distinct CDR3 sequences, roughly 15% seen once. The sample holds many counts of this clonotype. The chain joins TRBV7-2 to TRBJ1-1; no reliable D call. Sequences were obtained from blood. This TCR derives from a woman aged 40 to 55 with Graves' ophthalmopathy. The CDR3 region is CASSLIGGTEAFF. The CDR3 coding sequence is TGTGCCAGCAGCTTAATCGGCGGGACTGAAGCTTTCTTT.